Ten or more counts support the clone carrying this T cell receptor beta chain. The antigen remains unidentified. TCRdb re-derived calls from the 5' RACE reads in MiXCR, one entry per CDR3 protein. Counted here are hundreds of thousands of distinct CDR3 sequences, 8.5% to 9.5% occurring once; the ten biggest clones make up 0.75% to 1%. This sample is part of a study of identical twins. Overall study findings and caveats: Modelling approaches yielded underestimates of out-of-frame TCR alpha sharing between monozygotic twins. Analyses of zero insertions could be partly confounded by invariant MAIT and iNKT cells.

Trimming removed 5 bases from V and 0 bases from J, with 14 bases in between. This CDR3 is built from 15 residues. Another study also made use of these data, one on yellow fever vaccine responses in identical twins.

Sequencing was carried out using PBMCs. This sequence joins TRBV12-3 or TRBV12-4 and TRBJ2-7; no definite D call. This sequence was found in a woman between 18 and 30 years old in good health. The CDR3 is CASSTTWPSSYEQYF. In DNA form, the CDR3 reads TGTGCCAGCAGTACGACCTGGCCGAGCTCCTACGAGCAGTACTTC.